The 29 T cell receptor beta chains below all came from one sample that was sequenced in a study of early T cells in non-severe SARS-CoV-2 infection. One entry per CDR3 protein, called by TCRdb with MiXCR from the 5' RACE reads. The sample holds approximately 73,000 distinct CDR3 sequences, about 13% seen once. Input material: whole blood. The receptors were gathered from an adult who was a healthcare worker with PCR-confirmed SARS-CoV-2 infection or an uninfected control (not recorded which).

The CDR3 sequence is CASSLHGQGMGRGYTF. Written as DNA, the CDR3 is TGTGCCAGCAGCCTCCACGGACAGGGCATGGGTCGTGGCTACACCTTC. J is TRBJ1-2 and V is TRBV3-1, with TRBD1 identical over 8 bases. The V gene's germline CDR1 is LGHDT and CDR2 YNNKEL (reference sequence). The junction had 14 bases not matched to a gene; V was cut back by 4 bases and J by 7 bases. There are 16 residues in the CDR3.

V and J are TRBV15 and TRBJ1-5, with 9 positions matching TRBD1. Germline V gene data show CDR1 as LNHNV and CDR2 as YYDKDF (reference sequence). V lost 3 bases and J lost 4; bases outside the gene matches: 1. The CDR3 sequence is 14 residues long. The CDR3 protein is CATSRDRGNQPQHF. CDR3 coding DNA: TGTGCCACCAGCAGGGACAGGGGTAATCAGCCCCAGCATTTT.

There are a few counts of this clonotype. The chain carries TRBV5-1 and TRBJ2-5; TRBD1 or TRBD2 may be the D gene (6 bases each). CDR1 is SGHRS and CDR2 is YFSETQ in the germline V gene. Trimming stripped 1 base from V and 5 bases from J, with 12 bases between. The CDR3 loop spans 14 amino acids. The CDR3 DNA reads as TGCGCCAGCAGCTTGTCGGGGGCCTGGGAGACCCAGTACTTC. Its translation: CASSLSGAWETQYF.

Ten or more counts support this clonotype. CDR3 sequence: CSVVRASGSLETQYF. For the CDR3, the DNA is TGCAGCGTTGTTCGGGCTAGCGGGAGTTTGGAGACCCAGTACTTC. The chain recombines TRBV29-1 with TRBJ2-5, with 10 bases lining up with TRBD2. CDR3 length: 15 residues. CDR1 is SQVTM, CDR2 ANQGSEA, per germline. Losses at the gene ends were 4 bases for V and 5 bases for J; bases not matched to a gene: 10. Full variable domain (outside the CDR3, taken from reference TRBV29-1 and TRBJ2-5): SAVISQKPSRDICQRGTSLTIQCQVDSQVTMMFWYRQQPGQSLTLIATANQGSEATYESGFVIDKFPISRPNLTFSTLTVSNMSPEDSSIYLCSVVRASGSLETQYFGPGTRLLVL.

A remark on this clonotype: It may be a read error: a sequence one base away is much more abundant. Here the CDR3 reads CASSQGPPRPNVLTF. The CDR3 region has the DNA TGTGCCAGCAGTCAAGGGCCTCCCCGACCCAACGTCCTGACTTTC. The J gene is TRBJ2-6, the V gene TRBV6-1; the D is unclear. Germline CDR1 is MNHNS and CDR2 is SASEGT. Trimming left V 5 bases short and J 8 bases short, with 16 bases between. This CDR3 contains 15 residues.

The V gene is TRBV11-2, the J gene TRBJ2-7, with D possibly TRBD1 on 6 matching bases. Trimming removed 7 bases from V and 5 bases from J, with 12 bases in between. The CDR3 spans 12 residues. The germline CDR1 and CDR2 sequences are SGHAT and FQNNGV. This CDR3 is CASIFRGHEQYF. In DNA, the CDR3 is TGTGCCAGCATCTTCAGGGGCCACGAGCAGTACTTC.

In its sample, this clonotype was seen a few times. This chain joins TRBV2 and TRBJ2-1; D unresolved. V lost 7 bases and J 0 bases, leaving 10 bases between the germline ends. This CDR3 has 14 residues. Germline V gene sequence: CDR1 SNHLY, CDR2 FYNNEI. The CDR3 nucleotides are TGTGCCAGCAATCGGCATAGCTCCTACAATGAGCAGTTCTTC. Translated: CASNRHSSYNEQFF.

The chain couples TRBV29-1 to TRBJ2-1; no definite D call. This CDR3 is 13 amino acids long. CDR1 and CDR2 (germline): SQVTM, ANQGSEA. V was shortened by 6 bases and J by 1 base, with 10 bases between the two germline ends. CDR3 in amino acids: CSVALDSYNEQFF. The CDR3 DNA sequence: TGCAGCGTCGCACTGGATTCCTACAATGAGCAGTTCTTC.

The V and J genes are TRBV6-1 and TRBJ2-7; the D is unclear. Germline V lookup: CDR1 MNHNS, CDR2 SASEGT. CDR3 length equals 15 residues. Trimming shortened V by 1 base and J by 3 bases, and 13 bases separated the two germline ends. CDR3 loop: CASSEGAVADYEQYF. CDR3 bases: TGTGCCAGCAGTGAAGGGGCGGTAGCAGACTACGAGCAGTACTTC.

The sample holds many counts of this clonotype. The chain combines TRBV27 with TRBJ2-7, with D perhaps matching TRBD2 (6 bases). In germline, CDR1 is MNHEY, CDR2 SMNVEV (reference sequence). This CDR3 region has 13 residues. Trimming cost V 4 bases and J 3 bases, with 10 bases left between them. The CDR3 spells CASSSGLHYEQYF. CDR3 bases: TGTGCCAGCAGTTCGGGACTGCACTACGAGCAGTACTTC.

This clonotype was counted ten times or more. The rearrangement uses TRBV6-7 and TRBJ1-5, with a weak D call TRBD1 (5 bases). TRBV6-7 is placed among ORFs of uncertain function. There are 18 residues in the CDR3. Trimming shortened V by 0 bases and J by 6 bases, and 21 bases separated the two germline ends. CDR3 DNA: TGTGCCAGCAGTTACTCTTGGGGTTTTCGGGGGGGATCTCAGCCCCAGCATTTT. Translating it yields CASSYSWGFRGGSQPQHF.

The table lists this clonotype with a few counts. The gene calls are TRBV29-1 and TRBJ1-1; D ambiguous. The CDR3 is made up of 12 amino acids. The germline V gene encodes CDR1 SQVTM and CDR2 ANQGSEA. V lost 3 bases and J 1 base, leaving 6 bases between the germline ends. The CDR3 DNA reads as TGCAGCGTTGATAAGAGGAACACTGAAGCTTTCTTT. As protein: CSVDKRNTEAFF. Supplemented by reference TRBV29-1 and TRBJ1-1, the full variable domain reads SAVISQKPSRDICQRGTSLTIQCQVDSQVTMMFWYRQQPGQSLTLIATANQGSEATYESGFVIDKFPISRPNLTFSTLTVSNMSPEDSSIYLCSVDKRNTEAFFGQGTRLTVV.

This clonotype was seen more than once but under ten times. This chain links TRBV6-2 or TRBV6-3 with TRBJ2-1, with a possible D match to TRBD2 (6 bases). This CDR3 has 13 residues. Trimming took 6 bases from V and 4 from J, leaving 10 bases between them. Germline CDR1 and CDR2: MNHEY and SVGEGT. This CDR3 reads CASRQRVYNEQFF. The CDR3 region has the DNA TGTGCCAGCAGGCAGCGGGTATACAATGAGCAGTTCTTC.

This clonotype was seen at least ten times. This sequence joins TRBV25-1 and TRBJ2-3; D perhaps matches TRBD2 (6 bases). The CDR3 contains 13 residues. V was shortened by 5 bases and J by 4 bases, with 10 bases between the two germline ends. Looked up from germline, CDR1 is MGHDK and CDR2 is SYGVNS. CDR3: CASSRGLSDTQYF. The CDR3 nucleotides are TGTGCCAGCAGTCGGGGACTCTCAGATACGCAGTATTTT.

The gene calls are TRBV10-3 and TRBJ2-2; D remains ambiguous. The V end was cut by 6 bases, the J end by 7 bases, with 9 bases between. The CDR3 spans 12 residues. In germline, CDR1 is ENHRY, CDR2 SYGVKD. CDR3 amino acids: CAIRRIRGELFF. The CDR3 region has the DNA TGTGCCATCAGGCGGATTCGCGGGGAGCTGTTTTTT.

This clonotype was counted many times. V and J are TRBV5-1 and TRBJ2-5, with 8 bases lining up with TRBD2. The CDR3 loop spans 15 amino acids. From germline, CDR1 is SGHRS and CDR2 YFSETQ. The V gene end was trimmed by 2 bases and the J gene end by 4 bases; junction bases not matched to a gene: 7. The CDR3 DNA reads as TGCGCCAGCAGCTTACGGACTAGCCTAGGAGAGACCCAGTACTTC. Translation: CASSLRTSLGETQYF.

The rearrangement uses TRBV7-2 and TRBJ1-6; D possibly corresponds to TRBD1 (5 bases). The CDR3 is 14 amino acids. The germline V gene encodes CDR1 SGHTA and CDR2 FQGNSA. V lost 3 bases to trimming and J lost 3 bases, with 6 bases between them. The CDR3: CASSFGGYNSPLHF. In DNA, the CDR3 is TGTGCCAGCAGCTTCGGGGGCTATAATTCACCCCTCCACTTT.

This clonotype was observed at least ten times. Germline is not matched at one junction end, which may reflect a read error. V gene TRBV24-1 combines with J gene TRBJ2-5; TRBD1 agrees at 8 bases. Germline V gene data show CDR1 as KGHDR and CDR2 as SFDVKD. The CDR3 is 13 amino acids. The CDR3 coding sequence is TGTGCCACGAGTGTCCAGGGGGCAGAGACCCAGTACTTC. Its protein is CATSVQGAETQYF.

This chain joins TRBV12-3 or TRBV12-4 and TRBJ1-6; 7 bases agree with TRBD1. This CDR3 is built from 15 residues. The junction had 4 bases not matched to a gene; V was cut back by 2 bases and J by 6 bases. The DNA of the CDR3 is TGTGCCAGCAGTTTAAGGGGGCTGGTTAATTCACCCCTCCACTTT. Amino acids: CASSLRGLVNSPLHF.

The chain carries TRBV10-3 and TRBJ2-7; D not resolved. CDR3 length: 11 residues. V lost 10 bases and J lost 6, with 13 bases in between. Germline lookup yields CDR1 ENHRY and CDR2 SYGVKD. DNA for the CDR3: TGTGCCACCCAGGCCTCCGGCGAGCAGTACTTC. It yields the protein CATQASGEQYF.

This clonotype was seen many times. The chain joins TRBV5-4 to TRBJ1-1; D gene ambiguous. Germline values: CDR1 SGHNT, CDR2 YYREEE (reference sequence). The CDR3 sequence is 14 residues long. V lost 0 bases and J 2 bases, leaving 8 bases between the germline ends. The CDR3 region is CASSLDGANTEAFF. As DNA, the CDR3 is TGTGCCAGCAGCTTGGATGGTGCTAACACTGAAGCTTTCTTT.

This clonotype came up many times. CDR3 in DNA: TGTGCCAGCAGGATTAATGAAAAACTGTTTTTT. It codes for CASRINEKLFF. The chain has TRBV6-2 or TRBV6-3 and TRBJ1-4; unclear D gene. CDR1 and CDR2 from the germline V gene are MNHEY and SVGEGT. The CDR3 covers 11 residues. Trimming cost V 6 bases and J 4 bases, with 3 bases left between them.

The chain has TRBV6-6 and TRBJ2-2; the match to TRBD2 covers 8 bases. J gave up 0 bases and V 5 bases, and 8 bases lay outside the gene matches. CDR1 MNHNY and CDR2 SVGAGI come from the germline V gene (reference sequence). The CDR3 sequence is 17 residues long. CDR3 residues: CASSPQISGTNTGELFF. The CDR3 nucleotides read TGTGCCAGCAGTCCTCAGATTAGCGGGACGAACACCGGGGAGCTGTTTTTT.

This clonotype was detected only once. J is TRBJ2-7 and V is TRBV27, with 8 bases matching TRBD2. Germline V gene lookup returns CDR1 MNHEY and CDR2 SMNVEV (reference sequence). V was pared by 7 bases and J by 5 bases, with 10 bases of the junction left unmatched. This CDR3 region has 14 residues. CDR3: CASTTGLGSHEQYF. The DNA of the CDR3 is TGTGCCAGCACCACGGGACTAGGGTCCCACGAGCAGTACTTC.

This chain links TRBV20-1 with TRBJ2-7; TRBD1 agrees at 12 bases. Germline V gives CDR1 DFQATT, CDR2 SNEGSKA (reference sequence). V lost 6 bases, J lost 7 bases, and 10 bases stayed unmatched. This CDR3 is built from 14 residues. CDR3 loop: CSANTGQGALEQYF. The CDR3 bases are TGCAGTGCGAACACGGGACAGGGGGCATTAGAGCAGTACTTC.

This clonotype was found many times. V usage is TRBV27 and J usage is TRBJ2-1; 7 nucleotides agree with TRBD2. The J segment lost 7 bases and the V segment lost 5 bases, leaving 11 bases of the junction unmatched. The CDR3 covers 15 residues. Germline V gives CDR1 MNHEY, CDR2 SMNVEV (reference sequence). The CDR3 loop is CASSPLSGWLNEQFF. DNA of the CDR3: TGTGCCAGCAGTCCCCTTAGCGGGTGGCTGAATGAGCAGTTCTTC.

In its sample, this clonotype was seen many times. This chain links TRBV5-6 with TRBJ1-6, with D possibly matching TRBD1 (5 bases). Germline V CDR1 and CDR2: SGHDT, YYEEEE. The V end lost 0 bases, the J end lost 14 bases, and 18 bases lay between the germline ends. The CDR3 has 15 residues. The CDR3, as DNA: TGTGCCAGCAGCTTGGGTCAGGGCCAATCGGAAGCCCTCCACTTT. It translates to CASSLGQGQSEALHF.

In this sample, this clonotype turned up a few times. The gene calls are TRBV28 and TRBJ1-6; 7 nucleotides agree with TRBD1. The trim removed 5 bases at V and 8 bases at J, leaving 6 bases unmatched. The CDR3 covers 14 residues. The germline CDR1 and CDR2 sequences are MDHEN and SYDVKM. The CDR3 sequence is CASSPGQRDSPLHF. The CDR3 region has the DNA TGTGCCAGCAGTCCGGGACAGCGGGATTCACCCCTCCACTTT.

This clonotype was seen more than once but under ten times. The rearrangement uses TRBV6-6 and TRBJ1-2, with 9 bases fitting TRBD1. V lost 8 bases to trimming and J lost 7 bases; unmatched junction nucleotides: 11. Germline V CDR1 and CDR2: MNHNY, SVGAGI (reference sequence). The CDR3 has 14 residues. CDR3 loop: CASGSGTGYAGYTF. CDR3 coding DNA: TGTGCCAGCGGCTCCGGGACAGGGTATGCTGGCTACACCTTC.